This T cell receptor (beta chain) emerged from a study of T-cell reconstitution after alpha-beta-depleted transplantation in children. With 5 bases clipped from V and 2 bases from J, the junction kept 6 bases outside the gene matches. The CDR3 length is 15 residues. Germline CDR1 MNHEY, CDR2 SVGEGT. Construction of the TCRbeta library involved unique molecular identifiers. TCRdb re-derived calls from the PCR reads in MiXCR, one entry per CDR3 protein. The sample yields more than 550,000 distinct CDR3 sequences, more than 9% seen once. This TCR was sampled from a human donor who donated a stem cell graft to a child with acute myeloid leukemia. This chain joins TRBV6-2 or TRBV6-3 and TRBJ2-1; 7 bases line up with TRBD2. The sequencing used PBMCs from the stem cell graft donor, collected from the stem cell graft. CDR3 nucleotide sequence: TGTGCCAGCAGTGTTCGGGAGGTCCCCTACAATGAGCAGTTCTTC. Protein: CASSVREVPYNEQFF.